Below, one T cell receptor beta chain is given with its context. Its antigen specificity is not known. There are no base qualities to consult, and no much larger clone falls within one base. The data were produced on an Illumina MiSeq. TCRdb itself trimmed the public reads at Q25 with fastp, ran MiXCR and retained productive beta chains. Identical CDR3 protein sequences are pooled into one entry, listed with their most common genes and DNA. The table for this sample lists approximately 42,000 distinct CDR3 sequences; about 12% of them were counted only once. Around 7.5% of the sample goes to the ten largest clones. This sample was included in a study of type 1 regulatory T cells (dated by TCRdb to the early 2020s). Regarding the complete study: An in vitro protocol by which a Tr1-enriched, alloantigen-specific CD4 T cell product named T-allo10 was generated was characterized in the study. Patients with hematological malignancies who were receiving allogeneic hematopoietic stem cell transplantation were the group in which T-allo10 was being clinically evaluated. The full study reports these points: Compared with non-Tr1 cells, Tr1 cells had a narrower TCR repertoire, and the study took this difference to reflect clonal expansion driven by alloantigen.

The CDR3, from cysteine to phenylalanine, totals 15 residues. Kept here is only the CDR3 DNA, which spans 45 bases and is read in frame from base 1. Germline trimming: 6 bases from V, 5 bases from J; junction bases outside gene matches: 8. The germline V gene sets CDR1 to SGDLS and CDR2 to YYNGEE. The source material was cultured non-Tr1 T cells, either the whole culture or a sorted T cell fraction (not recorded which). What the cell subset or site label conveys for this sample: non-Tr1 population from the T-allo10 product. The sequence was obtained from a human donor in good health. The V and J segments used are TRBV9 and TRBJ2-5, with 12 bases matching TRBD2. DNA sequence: TGTGCCAGCAACAAGCTAGCGGGAGGGAGGGAGACCCAGTACTTC. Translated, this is CASNKLAGGRETQYF.